The rows below give T cell receptor beta chains drawn from one sample of a study of T cells in Graves' hyperthyroidism and ophthalmopathy. One entry per CDR3 protein results from TCRdb running MiXCR on the multiplex PCR reads. The sample carries some 400,000 distinct CDR3 sequences, about 14% recorded once. Specimen: blood. Every receptor here comes from a young man with Graves' hyperthyroidism that later progressed to Graves' ophthalmopathy. Each CDR3 is given without its conserved first and last residue. Clone size is shown for a subset of rows, as once, few, many or a class of expanded clone.

j_gene | len | abundance | v_gene | CDR3aa
TRBJ2-1 | 10 | many | TRBV6-1 | ATRSFNNEQF
TRBJ1-3 | 14 | many | TRBV7-8 | ASTPYRLSSGNTIY
TRBJ1-2 | 10 | NA | TRBV28 | ASRLQGYGYT
TRBJ2-7 | 13 | many | TRBV3-1 | ASSSRDRILYEQY
TRBJ2-1 | 14 | few | TRBV7-2 | ASSTASGGSYNEQF
TRBJ1-1 | 10 | few | TRBV20-1 | SVSGMNTEAF
TRBJ1-5 | 15 | NA | TRBV4-1 | ASSQDGAAGSNQPQH
TRBJ2-1 | 12 | many | TRBV18 | ASSLSETYNEQF
TRBJ2-3 | 11 | few | TRBV5-6 | ASSRTRTDTQY
TRBJ2-7 | 14 | many | TRBV9 | ASSEAPGQGYYEQY
TRBJ2-5 | 14 | NA | TRBV7-2 | ASSLAGQIVQETQY
TRBJ1-4 | 10 | once | TRBV4-1 | ASSQDVGILF
TRBJ1-2 | 11 | NA | TRBV20-1 | SAPQDRGYGYT
TRBJ2-5 | 9 | many | TRBV29-1 | SVEGGGTQY
TRBJ2-5 | 11 | many | TRBV12-3/TRBV12-4 | ASSLGTPETQY
TRBJ1-6 | 13 | NA | TRBV3-1 | ASSLLDRGNSPLH
TRBJ1-6 | 14 | NA | TRBV10-3 | AISDRGQSYNSPLH
TRBJ1-1 | 10 | many | TRBV20-1 | SAPRRGHKAF
TRBJ2-1 | 14 | few | TRBV7-9 | ASSLGFLLYYNEQF
TRBJ2-7 | 13 | many | TRBV12-3/TRBV12-4 | ASSLTRTATGEQY
TRBJ1-2 | 12 | many | TRBV28 | ASSSIVPNYGYT
TRBJ1-1 | 14 | many | TRBV29-1 | SVGRSWATGPTEAF
TRBJ2-2 | 12 | many | TRBV2 | ASRTGAYTGELF
TRBJ1-1 | 12 | many | TRBV4-1 | ASSEFSMNTEAF
TRBJ1-1 | 12 | many | TRBV5-1 | ASSLAGSPAEAF
TRBJ1-3 | 11 | few | TRBV3-1 | ASSQDGRNTIY
TRBJ1-1 | 12 | many | TRBV12-3/TRBV12-4 | ASSRETGGTEAF
TRBJ2-1 | 14 | few | TRBV6-6 | ASSYSPRGGSNEQF
TRBJ2-7 | 13 | many | TRBV11-3 | ASSLDHTATYEQY
TRBJ2-1 | 13 | many | TRBV7-9 | ASTNPGTGDGEQF
TRBJ2-7 | 15 | NA | TRBV28 | ASSSTSGTHLSYEQY
TRBJ2-7 | 12 | many | TRBV6-1 | ASSVPGQSYEQY
TRBJ2-2 | 12 | NA | TRBV20-1 | SARGQGDTGELF
TRBJ2-6 | 17 | many | TRBV12-3/TRBV12-4 | ASSGGRDRVLAGANVLT
TRBJ1-1 | 11 | many | TRBV2 | ASSLNRNTEAF
TRBJ2-3 | 9 | few | TRBV6-1 | ASRLLDTQY
TRBJ1-4 | 17 | few | TRBV7-6 | ASSLVQGARGTTNEKLF
TRBJ2-1 | 13 | NA | TRBV7-9 | ASSFWGRTDDEQF
TRBJ2-2 | 12 | NA | TRBV6-2/TRBV6-3 | ASSAILVAGELF
TRBJ2-2 | 12 | many | TRBV7-2 | ASSFLALAGELF
TRBJ1-2 | 11 | NA | TRBV9 | ASSVDGVHGYT
TRBJ2-7 | 10 | many | TRBV2 | ASRGPRDEQY
TRBJ2-2 | 10 | NA | TRBV29-1 | SVDRGTGELF
TRBJ1-2 | 12 | NA | TRBV9 | ASSGKGTGDGYT
TRBJ1-2 | 11 | many | TRBV28 | ASALRDSYGYT
TRBJ1-5 | 13 | few | TRBV6-1 | ASRIQNGQNQPQH
TRBJ1-2 | 8 | many | TRBV20-1 | SAQVYGYT